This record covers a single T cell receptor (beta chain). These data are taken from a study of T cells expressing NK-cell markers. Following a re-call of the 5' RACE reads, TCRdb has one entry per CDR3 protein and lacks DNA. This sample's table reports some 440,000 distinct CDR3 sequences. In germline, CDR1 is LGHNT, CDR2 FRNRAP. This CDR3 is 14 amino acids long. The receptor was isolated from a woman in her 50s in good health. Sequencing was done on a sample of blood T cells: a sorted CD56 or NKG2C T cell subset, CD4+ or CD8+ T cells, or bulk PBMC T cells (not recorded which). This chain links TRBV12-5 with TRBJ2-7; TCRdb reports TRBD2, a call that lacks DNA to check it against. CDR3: CASGLTSGLYEQYF.